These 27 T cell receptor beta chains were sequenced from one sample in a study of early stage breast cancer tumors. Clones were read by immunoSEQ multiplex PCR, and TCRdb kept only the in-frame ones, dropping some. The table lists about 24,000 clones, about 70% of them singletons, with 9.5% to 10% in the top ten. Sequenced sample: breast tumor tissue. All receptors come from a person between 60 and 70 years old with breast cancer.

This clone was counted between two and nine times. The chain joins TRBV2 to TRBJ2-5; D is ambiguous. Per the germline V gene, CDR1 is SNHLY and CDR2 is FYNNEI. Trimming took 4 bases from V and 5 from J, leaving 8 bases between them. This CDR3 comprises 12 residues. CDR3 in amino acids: CASSGQSETQYF. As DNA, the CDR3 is TGTGCCAGCAGTGGACAAAGTGAGACCCAGTACTTC.

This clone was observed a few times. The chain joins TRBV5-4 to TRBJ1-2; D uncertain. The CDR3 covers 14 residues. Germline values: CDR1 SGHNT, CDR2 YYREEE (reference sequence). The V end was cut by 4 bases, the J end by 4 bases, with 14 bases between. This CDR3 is CASSRAVGGYGYTF. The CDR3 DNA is TGTGCCAGCAGCCGCGCAGTAGGAGGCTATGGCTACACCTTC.

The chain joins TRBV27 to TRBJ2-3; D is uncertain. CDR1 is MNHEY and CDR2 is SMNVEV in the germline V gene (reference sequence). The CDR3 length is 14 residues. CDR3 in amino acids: CATAVLGSTDTQYF. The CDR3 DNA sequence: TGTGCTACAGCAGTTCTTGGCAGCACAGATACGCAGTATTTT.

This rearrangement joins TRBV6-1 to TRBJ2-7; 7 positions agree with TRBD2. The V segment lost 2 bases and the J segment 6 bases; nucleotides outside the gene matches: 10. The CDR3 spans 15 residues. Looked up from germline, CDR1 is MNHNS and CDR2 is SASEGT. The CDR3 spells CASSESGAGVSEQYF. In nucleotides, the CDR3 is TGTGCCAGCAGTGAAAGCGGGGCGGGAGTCTCCGAGCAGTACTTC.

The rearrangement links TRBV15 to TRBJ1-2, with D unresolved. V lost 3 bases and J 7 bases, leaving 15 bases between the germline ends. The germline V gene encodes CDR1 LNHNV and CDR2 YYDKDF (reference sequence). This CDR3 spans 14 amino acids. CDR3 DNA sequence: TGTGCCACCAGCAGCCGAACCTCCGGTGGTGGCTACACCTTC. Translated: CATSSRTSGGGYTF.

The CDR3 reads CAISEIAGGEGKLFF. CDR3 nucleotides: TGTGCCATCAGTGAGATAGCGGGGGGCGAAGGAAAACTGTTTTTT. The V gene is TRBV10-3, the J gene TRBJ1-4, with a possible D match to TRBD1 (6 bases). With 2 bases removed from V and 10 bases from J, the gap between germline ends came to 17 bases. In germline, CDR1 is ENHRY, CDR2 SYGVKD. The CDR3 consists of 15 residues.

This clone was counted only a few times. The CDR3 sequence: CASSFERGSTDTQYF. Written as DNA, the CDR3 is TGTGCCAGCAGCTTTGAGCGGGGCAGCACAGATACGCAGTATTTT. The chain uses TRBV11-3 and TRBJ2-3, with 7 bases identical to TRBD2. Germline V gene lookup returns CDR1 SGHNT and CDR2 YENEEA. The CDR3 covers 15 residues. With 3 bases clipped from V and 0 bases from J, the junction kept 3 bases outside the gene matches.

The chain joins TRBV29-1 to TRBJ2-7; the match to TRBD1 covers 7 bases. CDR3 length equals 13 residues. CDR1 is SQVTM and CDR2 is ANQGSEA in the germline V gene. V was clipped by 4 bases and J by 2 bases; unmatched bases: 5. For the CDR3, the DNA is TGCAGCGTTGTTAACAGGGGAACCTACGAGCAGTACTTC. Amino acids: CSVVNRGTYEQYF.

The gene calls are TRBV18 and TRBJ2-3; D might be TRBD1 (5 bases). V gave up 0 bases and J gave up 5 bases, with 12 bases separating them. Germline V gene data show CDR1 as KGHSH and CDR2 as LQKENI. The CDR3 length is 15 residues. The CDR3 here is CASSPPGAYQDTQYF. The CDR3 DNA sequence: TGTGCCAGCTCACCACCAGGGGCTTATCAAGATACGCAGTATTTT.

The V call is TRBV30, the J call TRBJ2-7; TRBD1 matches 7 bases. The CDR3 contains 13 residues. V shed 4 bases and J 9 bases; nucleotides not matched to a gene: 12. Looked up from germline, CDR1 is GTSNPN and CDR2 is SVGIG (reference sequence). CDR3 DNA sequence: TGTGCCTGGAATTTGGGACAAGGGGGCGGGCAGTACTTC. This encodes CAWNLGQGGGQYF.

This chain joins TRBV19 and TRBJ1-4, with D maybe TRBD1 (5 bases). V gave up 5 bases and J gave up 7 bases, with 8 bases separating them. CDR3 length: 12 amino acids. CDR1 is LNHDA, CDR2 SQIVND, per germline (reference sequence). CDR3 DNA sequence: TGTGCCAGTAGTGAAGACAGTGAAAAACTGTTTTTT. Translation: CASSEDSEKLFF.

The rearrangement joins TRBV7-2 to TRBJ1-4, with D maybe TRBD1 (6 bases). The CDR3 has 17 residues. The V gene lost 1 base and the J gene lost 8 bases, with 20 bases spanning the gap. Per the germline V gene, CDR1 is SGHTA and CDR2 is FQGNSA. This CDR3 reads CASSLGGRAGLSEKLFF. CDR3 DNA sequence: TGTGCCAGCAGCTTAGGGGGGCGGGCAGGGTTAAGCGAAAAACTGTTTTTT.

The CDR3 sequence: CASSQGQGARGEKLFF. The CDR3 nucleotides read TGCGCCAGCAGCCAGGGACAGGGGGCAAGGGGTGAAAAACTGTTTTTT. V usage is TRBV4-3 and J usage is TRBJ1-4; 12 bases match TRBD1. Germline trimming cut 3 bases from V and 7 bases from J; bases unmatched to any gene: 6. The CDR3 is 16 amino acids. CDR1 LGHNA and CDR2 YSLEER come from the germline V gene.

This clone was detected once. The CDR3 sequence: CASSQDRLGLDEQYF. The CDR3 DNA reads TGCGCCAGCAGCCAAGATCGTCTCGGGTTGGACGAGCAGTACTTC. The chain uses TRBV4-3 and TRBJ2-7, with D uncertain. Trimming removed 0 bases from V and 5 bases from J, with 14 bases in between. There are 15 residues in the CDR3. From germline, CDR1 is LGHNA and CDR2 YSLEER.

The CDR3 DNA is TGTGCCTGGAGTGACATCGGGATGAGGTTTTACGAGCAGTACTTC. Its translation: CAWSDIGMRFYEQYF. The chain links TRBV30 to TRBJ2-7, with a possible D match to TRBD2 (5 bases). CDR1 is GTSNPN and CDR2 is SVGIG in the germline V gene (reference sequence). Trimming cost V 1 base and J 4 bases, with 17 bases left between them. The CDR3 consists of 15 residues.

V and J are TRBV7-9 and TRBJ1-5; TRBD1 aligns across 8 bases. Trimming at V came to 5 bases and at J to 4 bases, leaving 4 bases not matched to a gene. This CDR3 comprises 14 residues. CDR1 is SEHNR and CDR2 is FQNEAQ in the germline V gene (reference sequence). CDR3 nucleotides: TGTGCCAGCAGCCCTACAGGGGGGAATCAGCCCCAGCATTTT. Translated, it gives CASSPTGGNQPQHF. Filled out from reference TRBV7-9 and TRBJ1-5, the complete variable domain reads DTGVSQNPRHKITKRGQNVTFRCDPISEHNRLYWYRQTLGQGPEFLTYFQNEAQLEKSRLLSDRFSAERPKGSFSTLEIQRTEQGDSAMYLCASSPTGGNQPQHFGDGTRLSIL.

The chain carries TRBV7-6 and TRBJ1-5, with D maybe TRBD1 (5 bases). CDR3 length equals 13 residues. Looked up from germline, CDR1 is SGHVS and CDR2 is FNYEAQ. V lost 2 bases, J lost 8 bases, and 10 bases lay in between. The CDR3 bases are TGTGCCAGCAGCTTACGGGGGGGAGAGCCCCAGCATTTT. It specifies CASSLRGGEPQHF.

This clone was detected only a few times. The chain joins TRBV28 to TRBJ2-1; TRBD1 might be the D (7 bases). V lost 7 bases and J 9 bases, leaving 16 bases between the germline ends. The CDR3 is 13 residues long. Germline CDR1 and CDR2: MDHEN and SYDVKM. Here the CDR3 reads CASKRQGGVEQFF. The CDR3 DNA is TGTGCCAGCAAGCGCCAGGGGGGAGTTGAGCAGTTCTTC.

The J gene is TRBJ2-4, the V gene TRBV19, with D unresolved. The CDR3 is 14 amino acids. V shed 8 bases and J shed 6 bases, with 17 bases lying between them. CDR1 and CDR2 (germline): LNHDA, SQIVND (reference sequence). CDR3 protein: CASRKPSVGNIQYF. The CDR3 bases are TGTGCCAGTCGGAAACCGAGCGTGGGAAACATTCAGTACTTC.

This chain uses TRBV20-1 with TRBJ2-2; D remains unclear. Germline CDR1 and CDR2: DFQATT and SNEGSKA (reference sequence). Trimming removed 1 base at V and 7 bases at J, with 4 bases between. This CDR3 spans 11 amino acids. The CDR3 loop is CSARGDGELFF. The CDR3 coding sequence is TGCAGTGCTAGAGGAGACGGGGAGCTGTTTTTT.

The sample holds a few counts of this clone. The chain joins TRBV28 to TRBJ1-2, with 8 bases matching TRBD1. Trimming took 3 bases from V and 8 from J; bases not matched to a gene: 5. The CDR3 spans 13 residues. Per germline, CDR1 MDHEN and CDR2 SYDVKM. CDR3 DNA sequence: TGTGCCAGCAGTTTCCAGGGGGCTAAGGGCTACACCTTC. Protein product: CASSFQGAKGYTF.

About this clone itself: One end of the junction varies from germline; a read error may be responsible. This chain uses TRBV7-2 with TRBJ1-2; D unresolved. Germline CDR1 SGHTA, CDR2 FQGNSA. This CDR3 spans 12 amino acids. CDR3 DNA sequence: TGTGCCAGCAGCCAACGGACTGACCGATTCCTTTTC. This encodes CASSQRTDRFLF.

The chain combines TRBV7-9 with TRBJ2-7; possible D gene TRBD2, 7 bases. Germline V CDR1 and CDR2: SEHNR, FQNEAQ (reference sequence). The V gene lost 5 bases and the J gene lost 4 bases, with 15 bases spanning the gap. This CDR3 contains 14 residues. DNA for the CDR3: TGTGCCAGCAGCAGGGGAGGGGGGTGGTACGAGCAGTACTTC. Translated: CASSRGGGWYEQYF. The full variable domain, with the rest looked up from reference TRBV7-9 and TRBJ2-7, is DTGVSQNPRHKITKRGQNVTFRCDPISEHNRLYWYRQTLGQGPEFLTYFQNEAQLEKSRLLSDRFSAERPKGSFSTLEIQRTEQGDSAMYLCASSRGGGWYEQYFGPGTRLTVT.

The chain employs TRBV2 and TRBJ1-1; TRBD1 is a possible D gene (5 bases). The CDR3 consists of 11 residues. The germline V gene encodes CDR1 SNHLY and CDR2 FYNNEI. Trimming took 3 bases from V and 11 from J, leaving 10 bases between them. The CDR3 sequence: CASSEAGWAFF. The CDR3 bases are TGTGCCAGCAGTGAGGCAGGGTGGGCTTTCTTT.

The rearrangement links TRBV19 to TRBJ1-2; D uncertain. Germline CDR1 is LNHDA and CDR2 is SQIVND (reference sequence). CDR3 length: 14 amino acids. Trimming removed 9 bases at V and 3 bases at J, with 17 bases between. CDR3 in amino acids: CASQTAGADYGYTF. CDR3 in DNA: TGTGCCAGCCAAACGGCGGGAGCTGACTATGGCTACACCTTC. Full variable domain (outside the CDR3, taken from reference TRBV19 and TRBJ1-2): DGGITQSPKYLFRKEGQNVTLSCEQNLNHDAMYWYRQDPGQGLRLIYYSQIVNDFQKGDIAEGYSVSREKKESFPLTVTSAQKNPTAFYLCASQTAGADYGYTFGSGTRLTVV.

CDR3 nucleotides: TGTGCCAGCAGTCTAGCGGGAAACTACAATGAGCAGTTCTTC. It translates to CASSLAGNYNEQFF. The V and J genes are TRBV6-5 and TRBJ2-1; 9 bases match TRBD2. J was trimmed by 3 bases and V by 5 bases; bases with no gene match: 2. CDR3 length: 14 amino acids. Per the germline V gene, CDR1 is MNHEY and CDR2 is SVGAGI.

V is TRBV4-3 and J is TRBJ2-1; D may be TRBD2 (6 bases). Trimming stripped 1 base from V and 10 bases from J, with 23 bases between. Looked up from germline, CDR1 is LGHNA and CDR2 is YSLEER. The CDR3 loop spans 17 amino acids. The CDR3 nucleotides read TGCGCCAGCAGCCAAGCCCCGGCTAGCGCTTTGTATCGGGAGCAGTTCTTC. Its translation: CASSQAPASALYREQFF.